Shown below are 31 T cell receptor beta chains from a single sample sequenced in a study of blood T cell repertoires in COVID-19. Assay used: immunoSEQ multiplex PCR; TCRdb lists only in-frame clones, some missing. The sample carries some 330,000 clones, roughly 90% recorded once. Specimen: peripheral blood. The receptor source for this set is a woman between 45 and 60 years old with active or convalescent COVID-19.

The chain uses TRBV7-2 and TRBJ1-1; 9 bases line up with TRBD1. The CDR3 loop spans 16 amino acids. V was pared by 4 bases and J by 0 bases, with 6 bases of the junction left unmatched. Per the germline V gene, CDR1 is SGHTA and CDR2 is FQGNSA. CDR3 protein: CASSSGTGTLNTEAFF. The DNA for the CDR3 is TGTGCCAGCAGCTCCGGGACAGGGACTTTGAACACTGAAGCTTTCTTT.

This clone appeared once. The identical CDR3 is also encoded by other nucleotide sequences in the sample. This chain joins TRBV19 and TRBJ1-2; TRBD1 matches at 8 bases. V lost 3 bases to trimming and J lost 5 bases; unmatched junction nucleotides: 2. The CDR3 runs 13 residues. Germline V lookup: CDR1 LNHDA, CDR2 SQIVND (reference sequence). CDR3 sequence reads: CASSIDRGYGYTF. CDR3 coding DNA: TGTGCCAGTAGTATTGACAGGGGATATGGCTACACCTTC. Using reference TRBV19 and TRBJ1-2 for the parts outside the CDR3, the full variable domain is DGGITQSPKYLFRKEGQNVTLSCEQNLNHDAMYWYRQDPGQGLRLIYYSQIVNDFQKGDIAEGYSVSREKKESFPLTVTSAQKNPTAFYLCASSIDRGYGYTFGSGTRLTVV.

This chain links TRBV5-1 with TRBJ1-4; 9 nucleotides align to TRBD1. This CDR3 is 14 amino acids long. The germline V gene encodes CDR1 SGHRS and CDR2 YFSETQ. V gave up 6 bases and J gave up 12 bases; unmatched junction bases: 12. The CDR3 loop is CASNTGTGSMELFF. For the CDR3, the DNA is TGCGCCAGCAACACCGGGACAGGGAGTATGGAACTGTTTTTT.

The chain joins TRBV29-1 to TRBJ2-1; 8 nucleotides match TRBD2. The CDR3 totals 14 residues. Trimming took 6 bases from V and 7 from J; bases not matched to a gene: 11. Germline CDR1 is SQVTM and CDR2 is ANQGSEA. CDR3 in amino acids: CSVGSAGGWNEQFF. CDR3 bases: TGCAGCGTGGGGTCGGCGGGGGGTTGGAATGAGCAGTTCTTC.

This clone was found once. The chain couples TRBV12-3 or TRBV12-4 to TRBJ1-1; no clear D. The germline V and J ends were trimmed by 6 bases and 0 bases, with 8 bases remaining between them. The CDR3 is 13 residues long. DNA of the CDR3: TGTGCCAGCAGCCTCGGGGTGAACACTGAAGCTTTCTTT. Translation gives CASSLGVNTEAFF.

V and J are TRBV7-6 and TRBJ2-7; 7 bases are shared with TRBD2. Germline values: CDR1 SGHVS, CDR2 FNYEAQ. V lost 5 bases to trimming and J lost 3 bases; unmatched junction nucleotides: 7. This CDR3 spans 14 amino acids. The CDR3 DNA reads TGTGCCAGCAGCCCCCTAGCGGAAATCTACGAGCAGTACTTC. It yields the protein CASSPLAEIYEQYF.

The V call is TRBV19, the J call TRBJ2-1, with TRBD2 identical over 7 bases. CDR1 is LNHDA, CDR2 SQIVND, per germline (reference sequence). V shed 4 bases, J shed 7 bases, and the junction held 7 bases outside the gene matches. This CDR3 spans 14 amino acids. CDR3 residues: CASSTLAAGNEQFF. Written as DNA, the CDR3 is TGTGCCAGTAGTACCCTAGCGGCCGGGAATGAGCAGTTCTTC.

The V call is TRBV3-1 (or the pseudogene TRBV3-2), the J call TRBJ1-2; D is possibly TRBD1 (5 bases). V lost 3 bases and J lost 7, with 9 bases in between. CDR3 length: 12 amino acids. The germline CDR1 and CDR2 sequences are LGHDT and YNNKEL (reference sequence). The CDR3 DNA follows: TGTGCCAGCAGCCATTGGACAACTGGCTACACCTTC. Protein: CASSHWTTGYTF.

The chain joins TRBV6-5 to TRBJ2-5; D might be TRBD1 (6 bases). Germline V gene sequence: CDR1 MNHEY, CDR2 SVGAGI. This CDR3 has 13 residues. V was cut by 7 bases and J by 2 bases, with 11 bases left in between. As DNA, the CDR3 is TGTGCCAGCATGAGGGGGAAGCAAGAGACCCAGTACTTC. Translation: CASMRGKQETQYF.

CDR3 coding DNA: TGCGCCAGCAGCCAGAGCCCGGGACAAAATTCACCCCTCCACTTT. Translated, it gives CASSQSPGQNSPLHF. The chain uses TRBV4-3 and TRBJ1-6; perhaps TRBD1 as D (6 bases). V lost 3 bases, J lost 7 bases, and 13 bases lay in between. This CDR3 has 15 residues. The germline gives CDR1 LGHNA, CDR2 YSLEER.

V gene TRBV19 combines with J gene TRBJ1-6, with D possibly matching TRBD1 (6 bases). This CDR3 is built from 17 residues. Trimming removed 4 bases from V and 5 bases from J, with 18 bases in between. Germline-derived CDR1 and CDR2 are LNHDA and SQIVND (reference sequence). CDR3 DNA: TGTGCCAGTAGTACCCGCGGGGGCCCTACGAATAATTCACCCCTCCACTTT. Translating gives CASSTRGGPTNNSPLHF.

The V gene is TRBV2, the J gene TRBJ2-7; D unresolved. CDR1 is SNHLY and CDR2 is FYNNEI in the germline V gene. The CDR3 sequence is 11 residues long. Trimming pared 5 bases from V and 5 bases from J, leaving 7 bases between. The CDR3 nucleotides are TGTGCCAGCAGTCCTAGTAACGAGCAGTACTTC. This gives the protein CASSPSNEQYF.

This sequence joins TRBV5-1 and TRBJ2-7; possible D gene TRBD1, 5 bases. In germline, CDR1 is SGHRS, CDR2 YFSETQ. This CDR3 is 13 amino acids long. Trimming pared 4 bases from V and 2 bases from J, leaving 10 bases between. The CDR3 loop reads CASSTDRAYEQYF. CDR3 nucleotides: TGCGCCAGCAGCACCGACAGAGCCTACGAGCAGTACTTC.

The chain combines TRBV28 with TRBJ2-1; D may be TRBD1 (6 bases). The germline V and J ends were trimmed by 3 bases and 10 bases, with 19 bases remaining between them. This CDR3 region has 15 residues. CDR1 is MDHEN and CDR2 is SYDVKM in the germline V gene. The CDR3 loop is CASSFPQDSWMEQFF. CDR3 DNA: TGTGCCAGCAGTTTTCCGCAGGACAGCTGGATGGAGCAGTTCTTC.

This sequence joins TRBV4-3 and TRBJ1-2, with a weak D call TRBD1 (5 bases). The V end was cut by 0 bases, the J end by 8 bases, with 19 bases between. The CDR3 consists of 16 residues. CDR1 is LGHNA, CDR2 YSLEER, per germline. CDR3 residues: CASSQDSGHYSEGYTF. As DNA, the CDR3 is TGCGCCAGCAGCCAAGATTCTGGACACTATTCGGAGGGCTACACCTTC.

The chain links TRBV7-8 to TRBJ1-5; no reliable D call. CDR3 size: 13 residues. Germline CDR1 SGHVS, CDR2 FQNEAQ. Trimming stripped 2 bases from V and 5 bases from J, with 7 bases between. The CDR3 here is CASSLLEDQPQHF. In DNA, the CDR3 is TGTGCCAGCAGCTTACTTGAGGATCAGCCCCAGCATTTT.

The gene calls are TRBV29-1 and TRBJ2-5, with D perhaps TRBD1 (6 bases). Germline CDR1 is SQVTM and CDR2 is ANQGSEA. V lost 6 bases and J lost 2, with 22 bases in between. The CDR3 totals 16 residues. The CDR3 is CSVRGIWGLGQETQYF. CDR3 bases: TGCAGCGTGAGGGGTATTTGGGGGCTCGGTCAAGAGACCCAGTACTTC.

The genes are TRBV11-2 and TRBJ1-2; 7 bases align to TRBD1. J gave up 8 bases and V 4 bases, and 10 bases lay outside the gene matches. The CDR3 runs to 14 residues. From germline, CDR1 is SGHAT and CDR2 FQNNGV. CDR3 DNA: TGTGCCAGCAGCTCGCTACAGGGGAAAGGGGGCTACACCTTC. The encoded protein is CASSSLQGKGGYTF. Filled out from reference TRBV11-2 and TRBJ1-2, the complete variable domain reads EAGVAQSPRYKIIEKRQSVAFWCNPISGHATLYWYQQILGQGPKLLIQFQNNGVVDDSQLPKDRFSAERLKGVDSTLKIQPAKLEDSAVYLCASSSLQGKGGYTFGSGTRLTVV.

This chain links TRBV18 with TRBJ1-5; 7 positions agree with TRBD1. CDR1 and CDR2 from the germline V gene are KGHSH and LQKENI. Trimming cost V 3 bases and J 2 bases; bases outside gene matches: 4. The CDR3 runs to 15 residues. The CDR3 region is CASSPTGPGNQPQHF. In nucleotides, the CDR3 is TGTGCCAGCTCACCGACAGGGCCGGGCAATCAGCCCCAGCATTTT.

The CDR3 loop is CASSRKFLTSGGQTQYF. The DNA for the CDR3 is TGTGCCAGCAGTCGAAAATTTCTGACTAGCGGGGGACAGACCCAGTACTTC. V gene TRBV6-6 combines with J gene TRBJ2-5, with 12 bases identical to TRBD2. The CDR3 extends over 17 amino acids. Germline CDR1 MNHNY, CDR2 SVGAGI (reference sequence). V lost 5 bases and J lost 6; bases outside the gene matches: 13.

The chain joins TRBV30 to TRBJ2-5; D possibly corresponds to TRBD2 (7 bases). V was clipped by 8 bases and J by 5 bases, with 15 bases between them. The V gene's germline CDR1 is GTSNPN and CDR2 SVGIG (reference sequence). CDR3 length: 12 amino acids. CDR3 in amino acids: CAVRGGGETQYF. The CDR3 nucleotides read TGTGCCGTAAGGGGGGGTGGTGAGACCCAGTACTTC.

The J gene is TRBJ1-1, the V gene TRBV5-4; 8 nucleotides match TRBD1. With 4 bases clipped from V and 1 base from J, the junction kept 9 bases outside the gene matches. This CDR3 is 16 amino acids long. The germline CDR1 and CDR2 sequences are SGHNT and YYREEE (reference sequence). DNA for the CDR3: TGTGCCAGCAGCGGCGGCAGGGGGCTCGGGAACACTGAAGCTTTCTTT. Translation gives CASSGGRGLGNTEAFF.

This clone was seen just once. V gene TRBV6-1 combines with J gene TRBJ2-4, with unresolved D. The CDR3 runs to 15 residues. Trimming took off 3 bases at V and 4 bases at J, with 13 bases between the two ends. Germline CDR1 reads MNHNS; CDR2 reads SASEGT. The CDR3 DNA follows: TGTGCCAGCAGTGATGGATACCAGGTGAAAAACATTCAGTACTTC. Translated: CASSDGYQVKNIQYF.

V and J are TRBV19 and TRBJ1-1; weak D call: TRBD1 (6 bases). Looked up from germline, CDR1 is LNHDA and CDR2 is SQIVND (reference sequence). The CDR3 has 13 residues. V lost 8 bases, J lost 0 bases, and 10 bases lay in between. The CDR3: CASHGQMNTEAFF. DNA of the CDR3: TGTGCCAGTCATGGACAGATGAACACTGAAGCTTTCTTT.

V is TRBV3-1 (or the pseudogene TRBV3-2) and J is TRBJ2-6; D possibly corresponds to TRBD1 (5 bases). CDR3 length equals 20 residues. Trimming took 0 bases from V and 0 from J, leaving 18 bases between them. Germline V CDR1 and CDR2: LGHDT, YNNKEL (reference sequence). CDR3 bases: TGTGCCAGCAGCCAAGATGGGGTAGGGGCGATGTGCTCTGGGGCCAACGTCCTGACTTTC. Its translation is CASSQDGVGAMCSGANVLTF.

The rearrangement joins TRBV25-1 to TRBJ2-1; tentatively, D is TRBD1 (6 bases). This CDR3 contains 14 residues. V was trimmed by 7 bases and J by 6 bases, leaving 16 bases between them. The V gene's germline CDR1 is MGHDK and CDR2 SYGVNS. CDR3 protein: CASTLRQDLNEQFF. As DNA, the CDR3 is TGTGCCAGCACCTTGCGACAGGACCTCAATGAGCAGTTCTTC.

This clone was counted between two and nine times. J is TRBJ1-1 and V is TRBV10-3; 7 bases match TRBD1. There are 14 residues in the CDR3. V lost 6 bases to trimming and J lost 0 bases; unmatched junction nucleotides: 4. CDR1 is ENHRY, CDR2 SYGVKD, per germline. The CDR3 nucleotides are TGTGCCATCAGGCCGGACAGGATGAACACTGAAGCTTTCTTT. It encodes CAIRPDRMNTEAFF.

The chain links TRBV9 to TRBJ2-1; 11 bases are shared with TRBD2. The CDR3 sequence is 16 residues long. V was pared by 3 bases and J by 5 bases, with 7 bases of the junction left unmatched. From germline, CDR1 is SGDLS and CDR2 YYNGEE. CDR3 coding DNA: TGTGCCAGCAGCGCACGCACGGGACTAGCGGACAATGAGCAGTTCTTC. The encoded protein is CASSARTGLADNEQFF.

The rearrangement joins TRBV4-2 to TRBJ1-2; 12 bases align to TRBD1. Trimming removed 0 bases from V and 8 bases from J; junction bases left unmatched: 7. From germline, CDR1 is LGHNA and CDR2 YNFKEQ. This CDR3 has 16 residues. CDR3 in amino acids: CASSQDLRDRGPGYTF. In DNA form, the CDR3 reads TGTGCCAGCAGCCAAGACCTCCGGGACAGGGGGCCGGGCTACACCTTC.

The chain is built from TRBV27 and TRBJ1-2; TRBD1 might be the D (5 bases). CDR1 MNHEY and CDR2 SMNVEV come from the germline V gene (reference sequence). The V end lost 2 bases, the J end lost 7 bases, and 14 bases lay between the germline ends. This CDR3 has 14 amino acids. In DNA, the CDR3 is TGTGCCAGCAGTTTAGAGGGCAGGGAGGGTGGCTACACCTTC. Translation gives CASSLEGREGGYTF.

This chain's CDR3 is CSVAAFSAGGPETQYF. CDR3 DNA sequence: TGCAGCGTGGCAGCCTTCTCAGCGGGAGGGCCCGAGACCCAGTACTTC. The genes are TRBV29-1 and TRBJ2-5; 10 nucleotides align to TRBD2. The ends lost 6 bases at V and 5 bases at J; junction bases unmatched: 15. Germline-derived CDR1 and CDR2 are SQVTM and ANQGSEA. This CDR3 is 16 amino acids long.